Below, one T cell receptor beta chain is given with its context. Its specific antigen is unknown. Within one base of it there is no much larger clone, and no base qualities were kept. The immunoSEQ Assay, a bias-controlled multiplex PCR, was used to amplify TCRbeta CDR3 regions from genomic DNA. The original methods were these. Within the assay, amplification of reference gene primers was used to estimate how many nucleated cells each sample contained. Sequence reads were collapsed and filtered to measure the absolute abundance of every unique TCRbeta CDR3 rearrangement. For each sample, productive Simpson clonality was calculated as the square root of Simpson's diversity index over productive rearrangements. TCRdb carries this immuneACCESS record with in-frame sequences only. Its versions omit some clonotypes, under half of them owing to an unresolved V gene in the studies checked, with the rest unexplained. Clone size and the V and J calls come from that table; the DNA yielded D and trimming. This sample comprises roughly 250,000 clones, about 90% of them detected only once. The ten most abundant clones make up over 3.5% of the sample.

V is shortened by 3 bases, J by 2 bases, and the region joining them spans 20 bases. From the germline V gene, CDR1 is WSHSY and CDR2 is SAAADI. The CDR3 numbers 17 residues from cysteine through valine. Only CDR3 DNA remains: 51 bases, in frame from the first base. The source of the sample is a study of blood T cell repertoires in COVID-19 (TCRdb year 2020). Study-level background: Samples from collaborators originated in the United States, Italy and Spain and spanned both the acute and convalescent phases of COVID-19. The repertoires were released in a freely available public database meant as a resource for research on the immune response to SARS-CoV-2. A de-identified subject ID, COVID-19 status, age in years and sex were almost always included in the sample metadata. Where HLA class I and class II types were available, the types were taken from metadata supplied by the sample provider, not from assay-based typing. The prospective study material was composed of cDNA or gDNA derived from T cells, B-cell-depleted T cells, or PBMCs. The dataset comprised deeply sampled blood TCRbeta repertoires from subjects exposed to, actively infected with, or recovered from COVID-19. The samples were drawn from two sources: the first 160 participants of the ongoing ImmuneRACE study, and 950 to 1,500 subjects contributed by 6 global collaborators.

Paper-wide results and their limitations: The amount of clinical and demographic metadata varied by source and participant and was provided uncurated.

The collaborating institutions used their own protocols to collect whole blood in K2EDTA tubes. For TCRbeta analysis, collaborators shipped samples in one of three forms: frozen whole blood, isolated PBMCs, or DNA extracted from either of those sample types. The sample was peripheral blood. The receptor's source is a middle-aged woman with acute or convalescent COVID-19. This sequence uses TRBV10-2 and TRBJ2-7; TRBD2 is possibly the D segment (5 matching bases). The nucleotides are TGCGCCAGCAGTGAATATCGGGGAGCGAGCCTACCCTACGAGCAGTACGTC. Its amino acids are CASSEYRGASLPYEQYV.